The rows below give T cell receptor beta chains drawn from one sample of a study of glioma-infiltrating T cells after dendritic cell vaccination. Sequencing used immunoSEQ multiplex PCR; TCRdb keeps in-frame clones, though not all of them. The profile covers fewer than 85,000 clones, with roughly 90% appearing a single time and roughly 3.1% taken by the ten largest. This specimen was blood, taken before dendritic cell vaccination. The receptors shown here come from a human donor with glioblastoma. Both conserved end residues are part of each CDR3. Each record gives: J gene, clone size, D gene, V gene, CDR3 DNA, CDR3 protein. A D gene is named only where the DNA matches it firmly. Only part of the rows carry a size: once, few, many, or a class if the clone is expanded.

J: TRBJ1-2; size: .; D: .; V: TRBV28; DNA: TGTGCCAGCAATAGCAGCCCGGGGGGCTACACCTTC; CDR3: CASNSSPGGYTF
J: TRBJ2-3; size: once; D: TRBD2; V: TRBV7-3; DNA: TGTGCCAGCAGCTCATCAGGGACTAGCGGAGATACGCAGTATTTT; CDR3: CASSSSGTSGDTQYF
J: TRBJ2-3; size: .; D: TRBD2; V: TRBV9; DNA: TGTGCCAGCAGCGTAGAGAGCGGGAGGTCGGATACGCAGTATTTT; CDR3: CASSVESGRSDTQYF
J: TRBJ2-1; size: .; D: TRBD2; V: TRBV11-2; DNA: TGTGCCAGCAGCTTAGGGTGGCGCGGGAGCTCCAATGAGCAGTTCTTC; CDR3: CASSLGWRGSSNEQFF
J: TRBJ1-2; size: .; D: .; V: TRBV20-1; DNA: TGCAGTGCTAGAGATCGGGGGGGCTACACCTTC; CDR3: CSARDRGGYTF
J: TRBJ2-3; size: .; D: TRBD1; V: TRBV4-2; DNA: TGTGCCAGCAACAATCAGGGGGCCGGCACAGATACGCAGTATTTT; CDR3: CASNNQGAGTDTQYF
J: TRBJ2-3; size: .; D: TRBD1; V: TRBV18; DNA: TGTGCCAGCTCACCCCTCGGGACAGGGGGAGCAGATACGCAGTATTTT; CDR3: CASSPLGTGGADTQYF
J: TRBJ2-1; size: .; D: .; V: TRBV5-1; DNA: TGCGCCAGCACCCCCTCGGGTAGCAACGATGAGCAGTTCTTC; CDR3: CASTPSGSNDEQFF
J: TRBJ1-2; size: few; D: .; V: TRBV28; DNA: TGTGCCAGCAGTCAATACACTACGGGCTATGGCTACACCTTC; CDR3: CASSQYTTGYGYTF
J: TRBJ2-3; size: .; D: TRBD1; V: TRBV5-5; DNA: TGTGCCAGCAGCTCCGGGACAGGTATCCCAGATACGCAGTATTTT; CDR3: CASSSGTGIPDTQYF
J: TRBJ2-7; size: .; D: TRBD2; V: TRBV30; DNA: TGTGCCTGGAGTCCCCCGGGACTAGCGTATTCCTACGAGCAGTACTTC; CDR3: CAWSPPGLAYSYEQYF
J: TRBJ2-7; size: .; D: .; V: TRBV19; DNA: TGTGCCAGTAGTATTAATCGGGCGGGGAGTACTTCCTACGAGCAGTACTTC; CDR3: CASSINRAGSTSYEQYF
J: TRBJ2-4; size: .; D: TRBD1; V: TRBV13; DNA: TGTGCCAGCAGCCAAATTGGACAGGAGAAAAACATTCAGTACTTC; CDR3: CASSQIGQEKNIQYF
J: TRBJ2-7; size: .; D: TRBD2; V: TRBV4-2; DNA: TGTGCCAGCAGCCAAGATGCTAGCGGGGGGAGCTACGAGCAGTACTTC; CDR3: CASSQDASGGSYEQYF
J: TRBJ2-7; size: once; D: .; V: TRBV21-1; DNA: TGTGCCAGCAGCAAACCCCACAGGGAGATTGGGTCCTACGAGCAGTACTTC; CDR3: CASSKPHREIGSYEQYF
J: TRBJ2-3; size: .; D: TRBD2; V: TRBV6-4; DNA: TGTGCCAGCAGTGACTCGAACAGCGGGGGGGCAGAGACGCAGTATTTT; CDR3: CASSDSNSGGAETQYF
J: TRBJ2-5; size: few; D: TRBD1; V: TRBV12-5; DNA: TGTGCTAGTGGCAACAGGGGGTCTGAGACCCAGTACTTC; CDR3: CASGNRGSETQYF
J: TRBJ1-5; size: .; D: .; V: TRBV4-1; DNA: TGCGCCAGCAGCCACGGCAGGGGTCAGCCCCAGCATTTT; CDR3: CASSHGRGQPQHF
J: TRBJ2-2; size: .; D: .; V: TRBV11-1; DNA: TGTGCCAGCAGCTTTAAGGGGCGCGACACCGGGGAGCTGTTTTTT; CDR3: CASSFKGRDTGELFF
J: TRBJ1-5; size: .; D: .; V: TRBV28; DNA: TGTGCCAGCAGTGCGAGGGGGGGGAGGAGCAATCAGCCCCAGCATTTT; CDR3: CASSARGGRSNQPQHF
J: TRBJ1-6; size: .; D: .; V: TRBV19; DNA: TGTGCCAGTAGTATAGCACAGGACCAAGGGTCACCCCTCCACTTT; CDR3: CASSIAQDQGSPLHF
J: TRBJ2-3; size: .; D: TRBD2; V: TRBV7-2; DNA: TGTGCCAGCAGCTTAACTAGCGGGGTCACAGATACGCAGTATTTT; CDR3: CASSLTSGVTDTQYF
J: TRBJ2-1; size: .; D: TRBD1; V: TRBV27; DNA: TGTGCCAGCAGTCACCCGGGACAGTCAGATGAGCAGTTCTTC; CDR3: CASSHPGQSDEQFF
J: TRBJ2-7; size: .; D: .; V: TRBV5-4; DNA: TGTGCCAGCAGCCGTGACAGCTACGAGCAGTACTTC; CDR3: CASSRDSYEQYF
J: TRBJ2-7; size: .; D: .; V: TRBV4-1; DNA: TGCGCCAGCAGCCAAAGGAGGGGTTACGAGCAGTACTTC; CDR3: CASSQRRGYEQYF
J: TRBJ1-4; size: .; D: .; V: TRBV5-1; DNA: TGCGCCAGCAGCTTGGAGGCGGGGGCGGAAAAACTGTTTTTT; CDR3: CASSLEAGAEKLFF
J: TRBJ2-1; size: .; D: .; V: TRBV14; DNA: TGTGCCAGCAGCCGAGTGGGGGGAGGATACAATGAGCAGTTCTTC; CDR3: CASSRVGGGYNEQFF
J: TRBJ2-5; size: .; D: TRBD2; V: TRBV5-4; DNA: TGTGCCAGCAGCTTGGAGACTAGCGGGAGTGAGACCCAGTACTTC; CDR3: CASSLETSGSETQYF
J: TRBJ1-2; size: .; D: TRBD1; V: TRBV6-1; DNA: TGTGCCAGCAGTAATGGACAGGGGGCACTTGGCTACACCTTC; CDR3: CASSNGQGALGYTF
J: TRBJ2-7; size: .; D: TRBD2; V: TRBV5-5; DNA: TGTGCCAGCAGCTGGACTAGCGGGTTGGGCTCCTACGAGCAGTACTTC; CDR3: CASSWTSGLGSYEQYF
J: TRBJ2-3; size: .; D: .; V: TRBV6-5; DNA: TGTGCCAGCAGTTACGGGCAGGCTCGCACAGATACGCAGTATTTT; CDR3: CASSYGQARTDTQYF
J: TRBJ1-1; size: .; D: TRBD1; V: TRBV5-1; DNA: TGCGCCAGCAGCCAATCACAGGGGGCGATTGAAGCTTTCTTT; CDR3: CASSQSQGAIEAFF
J: TRBJ2-7; size: .; D: TRBD1; V: TRBV10-3; DNA: TGTGCCATCAGCGGGACAGGGGGCCACGAGCAGTACTTC; CDR3: CAISGTGGHEQYF
J: TRBJ1-5; size: .; D: .; V: TRBV10-3; DNA: TGTGCCATCAGTGGGAACAGGGGCAATCAGCCCCAGCATTTT; CDR3: CAISGNRGNQPQHF
J: TRBJ2-3; size: .; D: .; V: TRBV5-1; DNA: TGCGCCAGCAGCCTCACCGGGATGGATACGCAGTATTTT; CDR3: CASSLTGMDTQYF
J: TRBJ1-1; size: .; D: TRBD1; V: TRBV6-6; DNA: TGTGCCAGCAGATACGACAGGGTTTGGAAAGCTTTCTTT; CDR3: CASRYDRVWKAFF
J: TRBJ2-3; size: .; D: .; V: TRBV7-9; DNA: TGTGCCAGCAGCCAACTTGGTCGCACAGATACGCAGTATTTT; CDR3: CASSQLGRTDTQYF
J: TRBJ2-5; size: .; D: TRBD1; V: TRBV2; DNA: TGTGCCAGCAGTCAGACAGGGCCCCGGGAGACCCAGTACTTC; CDR3: CASSQTGPRETQYF
J: TRBJ1-1; size: .; D: .; V: TRBV6-1; DNA: TGTGCCAGCAGTGAAGCGACTCTCGATCCCACTGAAGCTTTCTTT; CDR3: CASSEATLDPTEAFF